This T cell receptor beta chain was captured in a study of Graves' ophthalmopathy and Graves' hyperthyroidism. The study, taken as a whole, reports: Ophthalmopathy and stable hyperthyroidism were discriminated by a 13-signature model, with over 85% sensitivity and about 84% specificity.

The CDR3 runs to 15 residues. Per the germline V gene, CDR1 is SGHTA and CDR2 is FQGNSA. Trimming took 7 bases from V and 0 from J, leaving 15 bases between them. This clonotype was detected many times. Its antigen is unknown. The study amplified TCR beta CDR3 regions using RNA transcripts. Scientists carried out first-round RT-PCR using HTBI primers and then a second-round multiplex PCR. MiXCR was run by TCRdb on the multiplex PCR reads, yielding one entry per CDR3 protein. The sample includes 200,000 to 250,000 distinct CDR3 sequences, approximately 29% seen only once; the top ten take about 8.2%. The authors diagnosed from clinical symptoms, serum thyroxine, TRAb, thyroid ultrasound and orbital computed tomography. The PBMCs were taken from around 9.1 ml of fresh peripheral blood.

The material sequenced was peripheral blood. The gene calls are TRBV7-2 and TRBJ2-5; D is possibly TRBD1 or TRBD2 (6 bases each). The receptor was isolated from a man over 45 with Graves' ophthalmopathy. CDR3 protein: CASTKGGGYQETQYF. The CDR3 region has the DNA TGTGCCAGCACCAAAGGAGGGGGATACCAAGAGACCCAGTACTTC.